The subject of this entry is one T cell receptor beta chain. Its specificity is not known. This entry belongs to a study of OX40 agonist ivuxolimab in advanced cancers. Study as a whole: Past anti-PD-1, anti-PD-L1 or anti-CTLA-4 therapy was accepted, and roughly 40% had received some. Study conclusions and caveats: Low clonal expansion, among the lowest seen, marked partial responders at 0.1-3.0 mg/kg.

Some clones are missing from TCRdb's copy, which holds only in-frame ones; the method was immunoSEQ multiplex PCR. The sample yields tens of thousands of clones, 91% seen once. The germline CDR1 and CDR2 sequences are SQVTM and ANQGSEA. This CDR3 has 14 residues. Trimming shortened V by 4 bases and J by 3 bases, and 13 bases separated the two germline ends. This TCR was recovered from an adult with an advanced solid tumor such as melanoma, head and neck, liver or kidney cancer. The starting material was CD4+ or CD8+ T cells sorted from blood, obtained in a trial of the OX40 agonist ivuxolimab. The V and J genes are TRBV29-1 and TRBJ2-1; tentatively, D is TRBD2 (6 bases). The CDR3 here is CSVASGLSYNEQFF. The DNA of the CDR3 is TGCAGCGTTGCTTCGGGACTTAGCTACAATGAGCAGTTCTTC.